These 7 T cell receptor beta chains were all obtained from the same sample, sequenced in a study of graft-versus-host responses after intestinal transplantation. This table comes from immunoSEQ multiplex PCR, and its TCRdb copy is limited to in-frame clones, with some not included. The table has over 120,000 clones, about 90% seen once; the top ten hold about 0.18%. Which antigens these TCRs recognize remains unknown. Sequenced here: unstimulated CD4+ T cells sorted from spleen or lymph node cells, sampled before intestinal transplant. These receptors originate from a human donor who received an intestinal transplant.

This clone was counted once. The chain recombines TRBV11-3 with TRBJ2-6; D gene ambiguous. Germline lookup yields CDR1 SGHNT and CDR2 YENEEA. Trimming cost V 5 bases and J 1 base, with 9 bases left between them. This CDR3 spans 15 amino acids. The CDR3 loop is CASSPGRSGANVLTF. Written as DNA, the CDR3 is TGTGCCAGCAGCCCAGGACGGTCTGGGGCCAACGTCCTGACTTTC.

The V call is TRBV9, the J call TRBJ2-1; 12 nucleotides line up with TRBD2. The CDR3 is 19 amino acids. Unmatched junction bases numbered 11, after V lost 0 bases and J lost 4 bases. Germline CDR1 reads SGDLS; CDR2 reads YYNGEE. CDR3 bases: TGTGCCAGCAGCGTAGGACTAGCGGGAGAGGGGGGAGGTTACAATGAGCAGTTCTTC. Protein: CASSVGLAGEGGGYNEQFF. Filled out from reference TRBV9 and TRBJ2-1, the complete variable domain reads DSGVTQTPKHLITATGQRVTLRCSPRSGDLSVYWYQQSLDQGLQFLIQYYNGEERAKGNILERFSAQQFPDLHSELNLSSLELGDSALYFCASSVGLAGEGGGYNEQFFGPGTRLTVL.

This sequence joins TRBV9 and TRBJ1-1; D unresolved. V lost 0 bases and J 5 bases, leaving 14 bases between the germline ends. This CDR3 is 15 amino acids long. Germline values: CDR1 SGDLS, CDR2 YYNGEE. Written as DNA, the CDR3 is TGTGCCAGCAGCGTAGATGGTGGGCCGGAGACTGAAGCTTTCTTT. Amino acids: CASSVDGGPETEAFF. The complete variable domain, with remaining parts taken from reference TRBV9 and TRBJ1-1, reads DSGVTQTPKHLITATGQRVTLRCSPRSGDLSVYWYQQSLDQGLQFLIQYYNGEERAKGNILERFSAQQFPDLHSELNLSSLELGDSALYFCASSVDGGPETEAFFGQGTRLTVV.

This clone turned up a few times. The chain has TRBV7-2 and TRBJ1-1, with TRBD1 as a possible D gene (5 bases). Germline CDR1 SGHTA, CDR2 FQGNSA. Trimming left V 2 bases short and J 6 bases short, with 10 bases between. The CDR3 contains 13 residues. CDR3 region: CASSLQGSAEAFF. CDR3 bases: TGTGCCAGCAGCTTACAGGGAAGCGCTGAAGCTTTCTTT.

The gene calls are TRBV5-1 and TRBJ1-1; tentatively, D is TRBD1 (6 bases). This CDR3 spans 15 amino acids. Trimming took 5 bases from V and 5 from J, leaving 19 bases between them. CDR1 SGHRS and CDR2 YFSETQ come from the germline V gene. The chain's CDR3 is CASRSAGGLRTEAFF. As DNA, the CDR3 is TGCGCCAGCAGATCCGCCGGGGGGCTGAGGACTGAAGCTTTCTTT.

This sequence joins TRBV28 and TRBJ2-3, with D possibly matching TRBD2 (5 bases). Per the germline V gene, CDR1 is MDHEN and CDR2 is SYDVKM. There are 14 residues in the CDR3. Trimming pared 4 bases from V and 1 base from J, leaving 9 bases between. In nucleotides, the CDR3 is TGTGCCAGCAGTTCCCCCGGGGGCACAGATACGCAGTATTTT. Amino acids: CASSSPGGTDTQYF.

The chain recombines TRBV7-3 with TRBJ1-1; TRBD1 is a possible D gene (5 bases). CDR3 size: 16 residues. Looked up from germline, CDR1 is SGHTA and CDR2 is FQGTGA. With 5 bases removed from V and 5 bases from J, the gap between germline ends came to 21 bases. CDR3 nucleotide sequence: TGTGCCAGCAGCCCTACCGGTTGGAACGGGGGGACTGAAGCTTTCTTT. It is translated as CASSPTGWNGGTEAFF.